These 12 T cell receptor beta chains came from one sample sequenced in a study of blood T cells in healthy people across ages. Primed by a sample-barcoded 5' primer and a J-beta primer mix, a second PCR proceeded for about 7 to 12 cycles. Each CDR3 protein gets one entry after TCRdb re-called the 5' RACE reads with MiXCR. Of about 2 million distinct CDR3 sequences detected, 49% appear once; the ten largest clones hold around 2.1%. The sample consisted of blood. These receptors originate from a middle-aged woman in good health.

The rearrangement uses TRBV27 and TRBJ2-1; no definite D call. V lost 4 bases, J lost 9 bases, and 10 bases lay in between. Germline CDR1 is MNHEY and CDR2 is SMNVEV (reference sequence). This CDR3 has 12 residues. The CDR3 protein is CASSYTVGEQFF. CDR3 coding DNA: TGTGCCAGCAGTTACACCGTCGGTGAGCAGTTCTTC.

This clonotype was detected only a few times. The chain links TRBV28 to TRBJ2-1; no reliable D call. Deletions cut 4 bases from V and 7 bases from J, with 11 bases between. The germline V gene encodes CDR1 MDHEN and CDR2 SYDVKM. This CDR3 is 13 amino acids long. CDR3 amino acids: CASSYIVMNEQFF. The CDR3 region has the DNA TGTGCCAGCAGTTACATTGTGATGAATGAGCAGTTCTTC. The whole variable domain, filled in from reference TRBV28 and TRBJ2-1, reads DVKVTQSSRYLVKRTGEKVFLECVQDMDHENMFWYRQDPGLGLRLIYFSYDVKMKEKGDIPEGYSVSREKKERFSLILESASTNQTSMYLCASSYIVMNEQFFGPGTRLTVL.

This clonotype was counted between two and nine times. The chain joins TRBV2 to TRBJ2-1, with D unclear. The CDR3 has 13 amino acids. V was shortened by 10 bases and J by 3 bases, with 13 bases between the two germline ends. Germline V gene data show CDR1 as SNHLY and CDR2 as FYNNEI. CDR3 nucleotides: TGTGCCATGTCTAGGGCTTACTACAATGAGCAGTTCTTC. Translation gives CAMSRAYYNEQFF.

In its sample, this clonotype was seen a few times. The chain combines TRBV7-3 with TRBJ2-5; possibly TRBD2 for D (6 bases). Germline V gene sequence: CDR1 SGHTA, CDR2 FQGTGA. This CDR3 has 13 amino acids. The V and J ends lost 5 bases and 5 bases respectively, with 12 bases between them. The CDR3 DNA reads as TGTGCCAGCAGCGCGGGACTCGAGGAGACCCAGTACTTC. Amino acid sequence: CASSAGLEETQYF. Full variable domain (outside the CDR3, taken from reference TRBV7-3 and TRBJ2-5): GAGVSQTPSNKVTEKGKYVELRCDPISGHTALYWYRQSLGQGPEFLIYFQGTGAADDSGLPNDRFFAVRPEGSVSTLKIQRTERGDSAVYLCASSAGLEETQYFGPGTRLLVL.

The rearrangement uses TRBV20-1 and TRBJ1-4; D perhaps matches TRBD1 (5 bases). The CDR3 is 13 residues long. The germline V gene has CDR1 DFQATT and CDR2 SNEGSKA (reference sequence). The V end lost 6 bases, the J end lost 3 bases, and 11 bases lay between the germline ends. CDR3 protein: CSAPGTPNEKLFF. In nucleotides, the CDR3 is TGCAGTGCCCCCGGGACTCCTAATGAAAAACTGTTTTTT.

The chain is built from TRBV10-3 and TRBJ2-1; D is perhaps TRBD1 (5 bases). Trimming took off 4 bases at V and 9 bases at J, with 13 bases between the two ends. The length of the CDR3 is 13 residues. Germline V gives CDR1 ENHRY, CDR2 SYGVKD. The CDR3 loop reads CAISGLGVGEQFF. The CDR3 DNA follows: TGTGCCATCAGTGGGTTAGGGGTCGGTGAGCAGTTCTTC.

The sample holds a few counts of this clonotype. This chain uses TRBV20-1 with TRBJ2-7, with 7 bases lining up with TRBD2. CDR1 and CDR2 (germline): DFQATT, SNEGSKA (reference sequence). Unmatched junction bases numbered 5, after V lost 6 bases and J lost 0 bases. This CDR3 region has 13 residues. Here the CDR3 reads CSAPGGNSYEQYF. CDR3 nucleotide sequence: TGCAGTGCACCCGGGGGGAACTCCTACGAGCAGTACTTC.

This clonotype was recorded a few times. The chain links TRBV7-9 to TRBJ2-3; 7 bases are shared with TRBD1. The V segment lost 4 bases and the J segment 2 bases; nucleotides outside the gene matches: 6. The CDR3 sequence is 15 residues long. The germline V gene encodes CDR1 SEHNR and CDR2 FQNEAQ (reference sequence). In DNA form, the CDR3 reads TGTGCCAGCAGCTCCAGGGGGAGCTTCACAGATACGCAGTATTTT. Protein: CASSSRGSFTDTQYF.

This clonotype has a single count. The chain recombines TRBV5-1 with TRBJ2-5, with D tentatively TRBD1 or TRBD2 (5 bases each). The CDR3 is made up of 15 amino acids. The germline V and J ends were trimmed by 7 bases and 5 bases, with 21 bases remaining between them. From germline, CDR1 is SGHRS and CDR2 YFSETQ. CDR3 nucleotides: TGCGCCAGCGGCCCATCGGGGCCCCGTCAGGAGACCCAGTACTTC. Its protein product is CASGPSGPRQETQYF.

The sample holds a few counts of this clonotype. Here the CDR3 DNA reads TGCGCCAGCAGCTTACAAGTCCTTAATGAAAAACTGTTTTTT. Translation: CASSLQVLNEKLFF. The rearrangement joins TRBV4-1 to TRBJ1-4; no firm D call. CDR1 is MGHRA and CDR2 is YSYEKL in the germline V gene. V was cut by 5 bases and J by 4 bases, with 11 bases left in between. This CDR3 region has 14 residues.

The V and J genes are TRBV10-3 and TRBJ1-1; 10 bases match TRBD1. Per the germline V gene, CDR1 is ENHRY and CDR2 is SYGVKD. The J segment lost 5 bases and the V segment lost 10 bases, leaving 7 bases of the junction unmatched. CDR3 size: 13 residues. CDR3 sequence: CATNPGQGTEAFF. CDR3 bases: TGTGCCACGAATCCGGGACAGGGGACTGAAGCTTTCTTT.

Many counts were recorded for this clonotype. The chain couples TRBV20-1 to TRBJ2-7; 7 bases match TRBD1. The V segment lost 5 bases and the J segment 5 bases; nucleotides outside the gene matches: 9. The length of the CDR3 is 13 residues. Germline V CDR1 and CDR2: DFQATT, SNEGSKA (reference sequence). As DNA, the CDR3 is TGCAGTGCTGCCACAGGGGACCGCCACGAGCAGTACTTC. Protein sequence: CSAATGDRHEQYF.